Listed here are 8 T cell receptor beta chains from one sample, sequenced in a study of metastatic and nonmetastatic thyroid tumors. All patients were untreated before thyroid surgery. TCRdb re-called the PCR reads via MiXCR. The sample lists roughly 10,000 clones; approximately 31% were seen once. The sample consisted of tumor tissue. All receptors derive from a female donor with papillary thyroid cancer or a benign thyroid nodule (not recorded which). Some clones in this sample may be carry-over from other donors' samples.

The rearrangement uses TRBV12-5 and TRBJ2-7; D is ambiguous. Trimming pared 0 bases from V and 0 bases from J, leaving 6 bases between. Germline V gives CDR1 LGHNT, CDR2 FRNRAP. This CDR3 has 14 residues. This CDR3 reads CASGLVADSYEQYF. CDR3 in DNA: TGTGCTAGTGGTTTGGTGGCAGACTCCTACGAGCAGTACTTC. The complete variable domain, with remaining parts taken from reference TRBV12-5 and TRBJ2-7, reads DARVTQTPRHKVTEMGQEVTMRCQPILGHNTVFWYRQTMMQGLELLAYFRNRAPLDDSGMPKDRFSAEMPDATLATLKIQPSEPRDSAVYFCASGLVADSYEQYFGPGTRLTVT.

Only a few counts were recorded for this clone. The chain carries TRBV6-1 and TRBJ2-3; no firm D call. The germline V and J ends were trimmed by 3 bases and 1 base, with 8 bases remaining between them. CDR3 length: 14 amino acids. Per the germline V gene, CDR1 is MNHNS and CDR2 is SASEGT. In DNA form, the CDR3 reads TGTGCCAGCAGTGAGTTTCAGGGCACAGATACGCAGTATTTT. Translating it yields CASSEFQGTDTQYF.

The V gene is TRBV5-4, the J gene TRBJ2-2; D is possibly TRBD1 or TRBD2 (5 bases each). This CDR3 is 17 amino acids long. V lost 0 bases to trimming and J lost 4 bases, with 16 bases between them. Germline V gene sequence: CDR1 SGHNT, CDR2 YYREEE (reference sequence). The CDR3 DNA reads as TGTGCCAGCAGCTTGGATATCGGGCAGGGAGTCACCGGGGAGCTGTTTTTT. Encoded protein: CASSLDIGQGVTGELFF.

This clone was picked up a small number of times. One end of the junction varies from germline; a read error may be responsible. The chain is built from TRBV6-2 or TRBV6-3 and TRBJ2-7; the D gene is possibly TRBD2 (5 bases). The CDR3 is 15 amino acids. Germline V gives CDR1 MNHEY, CDR2 SVGEGT. The CDR3 DNA reads TGTGCCAGCAGTTACTCCCCAAACGGACTCATCGAGCATTACTTC. Translation gives CASSYSPNGLIEHYF.

This clone was detected a few times. The chain uses TRBV6-1 and TRBJ1-2; D may be TRBD1 (5 bases). CDR3 length: 14 amino acids. With 6 bases removed from V and 7 bases from J, the gap between germline ends came to 18 bases. Germline V lookup: CDR1 MNHNS, CDR2 SASEGT. CDR3 sequence (DNA): TGTGCCAGCAGCCCTTCGGGCAGGGAGCGTGGCTACACCTTC. It is translated as CASSPSGRERGYTF.

This clone was counted only a few times. The V and J genes are TRBV11-2 and TRBJ2-1, with a possible D match to TRBD2 (5 bases). This CDR3 is built from 15 residues. V lost 4 bases and J 0 bases, leaving 10 bases between the germline ends. Germline-derived CDR1 and CDR2 are SGHAT and FQNNGV. This CDR3 reads CASSSLRGSYNEQFF. The CDR3 coding sequence is TGTGCCAGCAGCTCCCTACGGGGCTCCTACAATGAGCAGTTCTTC.

The genes are TRBV6-4 and TRBJ2-2; 7 nucleotides align to TRBD2. CDR1 MRHNA and CDR2 SNTAGT come from the germline V gene. The CDR3 totals 14 residues. The V segment lost 6 bases and the J segment 11 bases; nucleotides outside the gene matches: 12. CDR3 protein: CASRRAGTGCELFF. The CDR3 coding sequence is TGTGCCAGCAGACGAGCGGGAACGGGCTGTGAGCTGTTTTTT.

By share of the sample, this clone is medium-sized. The CDR3 region has the DNA TGCGCCAGCAGCTTGGCAGGACAGGTGAACTATGGCTACACCTTC. This codes for CASSLAGQVNYGYTF. This chain joins TRBV5-1 and TRBJ1-2; 7 nucleotides match TRBD1. Germline assignment: CDR1 SGHRS and CDR2 YFSETQ. After removal of 0 bases from V and 2 bases from J, the junction contained 4 bases not matched to a gene. The CDR3 sequence is 15 residues long.